Listed below are T cell receptor beta chains from one sample, sequenced in a study of blood T cell repertoires in COVID-19. Only in-frame clones appear in the TCRdb table, and some are missing; sequencing was by immunoSEQ multiplex PCR. This table holds about 86,000 clones, approximately 78% found once. Material: peripheral blood. All receptors derive from a woman of 80 years or more with acute or convalescent COVID-19. The CDR3 runs from the conserved cysteine through the conserved F or W. Fields, in order: V gene, D gene, clone size, J gene, CDR3 DNA, CDR3 protein. The D gene is left open where the match is weak. Size values are once, few and many counts, or a class for expanded clones, and some rows have none.

>TRBV5-4|TRBD1|NA|TRBJ2-4
TGTGCCAGCAGCCCGACGAAGGGACAGGGAAACATTCAGTACTTC
CASSPTKGQGNIQYF
>TRBV10-3|TRBD1|NA|TRBJ1-2
TGTGCCATCAGTGAGTCGGGGACAGGCCATGGCTACACCTTC
CAISESGTGHGYTF
>TRBV5-4|TRBD2|NA|TRBJ2-3
TGTGCCAGCAGCTTGGTGGCGGGAGCAGATACGCAGTATTTT
CASSLVAGADTQYF
>TRBV11-2|TRBD1|NA|TRBJ1-1
TGTGCCAGCCAAACAGGGGAAAGATCTGAAGCTTTCTTT
CASQTGERSEAFF
>TRBV5-4|TRBD1|NA|TRBJ1-2
TGTGCCAGCAGCCTGGATCCGAGGACAGGAATCTATGGCTACACCTTC
CASSLDPRTGIYGYTF
>TRBV15|NA|NA|TRBJ1-4
TGTGCCACCAGCAGTACTAGGAGGTTTCTGTTTTTT
CATSSTRRFLFF
>TRBV12-3/TRBV12-4|NA|NA|TRBJ1-1
TGTGCCAGCAGTTGGGGGGGGAGAGCTTTCTTT
CASSWGGRAFF
>TRBV19|TRBD2|few|TRBJ2-5
TGTGCCAGTAGTATGGGGTTGCGGGGGGGCCAAGAGACCCAGTACTTC
CASSMGLRGGQETQYF
>TRBV24-1|NA|few|TRBJ2-2
TGTGCCACCAGTGACCCCGCTAGAGCCGGGGAGCTGTTTTTT
CATSDPARAGELFF
>TRBV28|TRBD2|NA|TRBJ2-5
TGTGCCAGCAGTTCGGGACTAGCGGGAGAACAAGAGACCCAGTACTTC
CASSSGLAGEQETQYF
>TRBV4-2|TRBD1|NA|TRBJ1-4
TGTGCCAGCAGCCAAGGGGGACAGGGAAATGAAAAACTGTTTTTT
CASSQGGQGNEKLFF
>TRBV10-3|NA|NA|TRBJ1-5
TGTGCCATCAGTGAGACCCCGGACACCAATCAGCCCCAGCATTTT
CAISETPDTNQPQHF
>TRBV3-1/TRBV3-2|TRBD2|few|TRBJ2-7
TGTGCCAGCAGCCTGACTAGCGGGGCCTACGAGCAGTACTTC
CASSLTSGAYEQYF
>TRBV25-1|TRBD1|NA|TRBJ2-6
TGTGCGACCCAACAGGGGCTGGCTGGGGCCAACGTCCTGACTTTC
CATQQGLAGANVLTF
>TRBV5-4|NA|once|TRBJ1-2
TGTGCCAGCAGCTTGGCAGGGATCTATGGCTACACCTTC
CASSLAGIYGYTF
>TRBV16|NA|few|TRBJ2-7
TGTGCCAGCAGCCAAGAGGGCACAGTCTACGAGCAGTACTTC
CASSQEGTVYEQYF
>TRBV7-8|NA|NA|TRBJ2-7
TGTGCCAGCAGCTTTGGCGGAGTCTACTACGAGCAGTACTTC
CASSFGGVYYEQYF
>TRBV5-1|NA|NA|TRBJ1-1
TGCGCCAGCAGCTTTCGACAAATGAACACTGAAGCTTTCTTT
CASSFRQMNTEAFF
>TRBV18|NA|NA|TRBJ1-1
TGTGCCAGCTCACCACTTCACGGGGGGTCCGTGGACACTGAAGCTTTCTTT
CASSPLHGGSVDTEAFF
>TRBV29-1|TRBD1|NA|TRBJ1-2
TGCAGCGTCCCGGGGACCGGGACAGCTTATGGCTACACCTTC
CSVPGTGTAYGYTF
>TRBV3-1/TRBV3-2|TRBD2|NA|TRBJ2-1
TGTGCCAGCAGCCAAGGTTCCGGGACTAGCGGCAATGAGCAGTTCTTC
CASSQGSGTSGNEQFF
>TRBV25-1|NA|NA|TRBJ1-2
TGTGCCAGCAGTGAAGACCCCCCGTGGGCTTATGGCTACACCTTC
CASSEDPPWAYGYTF
>TRBV15|TRBD1|few|TRBJ1-5
TGTGCCACCAGCAGAGGGGACAGGGACAATCAGCCCCAGCATTTT
CATSRGDRDNQPQHF
>TRBV14|TRBD1|NA|TRBJ1-1
TGTGCCAGCAGCTATGCAGGGGGCGAGGCTTTCTTT
CASSYAGGEAFF
>TRBV7-7|TRBD2|NA|TRBJ2-2
TGTGCCAGCAGCGTACTAGCGGGGGGGCTAAGCACCGGGGAGCTGTTTTTT
CASSVLAGGLSTGELFF